In this sample, the clone carrying this T cell receptor beta chain turned up a few times. This specimen comes from a study of blood T cells in healthy people across ages. For the second PCR, which ran for about 7 to 11 cycles, a sample-barcoded 5' primer and a J-beta primer mix were used. Each TCR beta cDNA got a 12-nucleotide random molecular identifier. Each single sample gave us at least 2.5 million CDR3-containing paired-end reads. TCRdb reprocessed the 5' RACE reads via MiXCR and lists one record per CDR3 protein. The table lists some 1,500,000 distinct CDR3 sequences, 40% to 45% of them singletons, with approximately 4% in the top ten. The authors extracted at least 6 micrograms of total RNA per sample. V lost 7 bases and J 5 bases, leaving 7 bases between the germline ends. Per the germline V gene, CDR1 is MNHNY and CDR2 is SVGAGI (reference sequence). There are 11 residues in the CDR3.

Source material: blood. The J gene is TRBJ2-3, the V gene TRBV6-6; unclear D gene. This receptor was taken from a young woman in good health. The CDR3 is CASKAGDTQYF. For the CDR3, the DNA is TGTGCCAGCAAGGCCGGAGATACGCAGTATTTT.